The clone carrying this TCR beta chain was detected ten times or more. The source of the sample is a study of read filtering for tumor transcriptome and immune sequencing. The library was built from roughly 400 ng RNA with molecular barcoded adaptors for alpha/delta and beta/gamma chains. TCRdb used MiXCR to reprocess the reads, holding one entry per CDR3 protein. Among roughly 56,000 distinct CDR3 sequences listed, around 21% were seen once. Germline CDR1 SQVTM, CDR2 ANQGSEA. Trimming took off 4 bases at V and 5 bases at J, with 11 bases between the two ends. The CDR3 is made up of 13 amino acids. The rearrangement links TRBV29-1 to TRBJ1-4; D possibly corresponds to TRBD1 (5 bases). This sequence originates from a donor aged 40 or older with multiple myeloma. Sequenced material: a population of CD138-negative cells sorted from bone marrow. CDR3 sequence reads: CSVAGRGNEKLFF. The CDR3 region has the DNA TGCAGCGTTGCAGGTCGGGGCAATGAAAAACTGTTTTTT.